This T cell receptor (beta chain) comes out of a study of response to subunit inactivated influenza vaccine (dated by TCRdb to 2016 to 2019). As for the study more broadly: Deep quantitative profiling of the T cell receptor repertoire was used in the study to follow responses to a trivalent subunit inactivated influenza vaccine.

The CDR3 runs 14 amino acids, cysteine and phenylalanine included. Kept here is only the CDR3 DNA, which spans 42 bases and is read in frame from base 1. Via the germline V gene, CDR1 is MGHDK and CDR2 SYGVNS. V loses 6 bases, J loses 4 bases, and the germline ends lie 13 bases apart. The full study reports these points: It was suggested by the authors that each seasonal influenza vaccination may recruit only a limited number of new T cells.

Library creation used RT-PCR. Sequencing instrument: Illumina HiSeq 2500. TCRdb reprocessed the public reads (quality trimming at Q25 with fastp, clone calling with MiXCR) and kept in-frame beta chains. All rows with the same CDR3 protein become a single entry with the most common DNA and genes. The table for this sample lists hundreds of thousands of distinct CDR3 sequences; about 10% of them were counted only once. Jointly, the top ten make up 10% of the sample. There are a few counts of this clonotype. Its antigen is not yet known. Base quality data are lacking; no much larger clone is found one base away.

The sequences come from PBMCs from blood, collected on the day of vaccination. The chain links TRBV25-1 with TRBJ2-1, with TRBD1 perhaps the D gene, on 6 matching bases. The sequence was collected from a man aged 45-65 years who received an inactivated influenza vaccine. Donor details come from another sample of the same person, matched by shared clones. The sequence in DNA is TGTGCCAGCAGGGGGGTACAGGGTTACAATGAGCAGTTCTTC. The translation is CASRGVQGYNEQFF.